The rows below give T cell receptor beta chains drawn from one sample of a study of response to subunit inactivated influenza vaccine. In TCRdb, the RT-PCR reads were re-called with MiXCR into one record per CDR3 protein. The sample carries hundreds of thousands of distinct CDR3 sequences, 15% to 19% recorded once. The source was PBMCs from blood, collected about 12 days after vaccination. These receptors were collected from a man aged 45 to 65 who received an inactivated influenza vaccine. Both conserved end residues are part of each CDR3. A D gene is named only where the DNA matches it firmly. The size field is filled for only some rows; it gives once, few, many or a size class.

abundance	v_gene	d_gene	j_gene	len	CDR3aa	CDR3nt
NA	TRBV7-2	NA	TRBJ2-2	14	CASSLVRMAGELFF	TGTGCCAGCAGCTTAGTAAGGATGGCCGGGGAGCTGTTTTTT
many	TRBV10-3	NA	TRBJ2-3	12	CAIRTSTDTQYF	TGTGCCATCAGGACTAGCACAGATACGCAGTATTTT
NA	TRBV10-3	NA	TRBJ1-3	15	CAISEEGNPGNTIYF	TGTGCCATCAGTGAAGAGGGAAACCCTGGAAACACCATATATTTT
NA	TRBV20-1	NA	TRBJ2-7	11	CSALQGHEQYF	TGCAGTGCACTACAGGGCCACGAGCAGTACTTC
few	TRBV11-2	TRBD2	TRBJ2-3	18	CASSRPGVAGTSTDTQYF	TGTGCCAGCAGCCGCCCGGGGGTAGCGGGTACTAGCACAGATACGCAGTATTTT
few	TRBV12-3/TRBV12-4	TRBD2	TRBJ2-1	12	CASTRGGSEQFF	TGTGCCAGCACCCGGGGGGGGAGTGAGCAGTTCTTC
NA	TRBV12-3/TRBV12-4	NA	TRBJ1-4	13	CASSASANEKLFF	TGTGCCAGCTCTGCTAGTGCTAATGAAAAACTGTTTTTT
NA	TRBV29-1	TRBD1	TRBJ1-1	13	CSVGGQAGTEAFF	TGCAGCGTGGGGGGACAGGCGGGGACTGAAGCTTTCTTT
many	TRBV5-1	TRBD1	TRBJ2-2	16	CASSTGAGTGIGELFF	TGCGCCAGCAGCACGGGAGCCGGGACAGGGATCGGGGAGCTGTTTTTT
many	TRBV15	NA	TRBJ2-2	13	CATSASTFGELFF	TGTGCCACCAGCGCCTCGACCTTCGGGGAGCTGTTTTTT
NA	TRBV7-2	NA	TRBJ1-1	15	CASSFRAGRNTEAFF	TGTGCCAGCAGCTTCCGGGCAGGGCGGAACACTGAAGCTTTCTTT